The 23 T cell receptor beta chains below all came from one sample that was sequenced in a study of Graves' ophthalmopathy and Graves' hyperthyroidism. Amplification of TCR beta CDR3 regions used RNA transcripts. An opening RT-PCR round employed HTBI primers and preceded a second-round multiplex PCR. One entry per CDR3 protein results from TCRdb running MiXCR on the multiplex PCR reads. This sample carries roughly 400,000 distinct CDR3 sequences, 17% of them seen once, and the ten largest clones take about 2.4%. The sequencing input was peripheral blood. These receptors were taken from an adult woman with stable Graves' hyperthyroidism.

This clonotype was picked up many times. This sequence joins TRBV29-1 and TRBJ2-7; TRBD1 matches at 8 bases. Germline V lookup: CDR1 SQVTM, CDR2 ANQGSEA. Unmatched junction bases numbered 11, after V lost 7 bases and J lost 0 bases. The CDR3 runs 15 residues. The DNA for the CDR3 is TGCAGCGCAACATACGGGACAGGCTACTCCTACGAGCAGTACTTC. It translates to CSATYGTGYSYEQYF.

The V call is TRBV19, the J call TRBJ1-6; no clear D gene. The V and J ends lost 3 bases and 5 bases respectively, with 8 bases between them. The germline V gene has CDR1 LNHDA and CDR2 SQIVND (reference sequence). This CDR3 contains 14 residues. The CDR3 loop reads CASSIRRNNSPLHF. DNA for the CDR3: TGTGCCAGTAGTATTAGACGGAATAATTCACCCCTCCACTTT.

This clonotype has at least ten counts. The chain links TRBV12-3 or TRBV12-4 to TRBJ2-5, with 13 bases that match TRBD2. CDR3 length: 17 amino acids. Germline trimming cut 6 bases from V and 2 bases from J; bases unmatched to any gene: 9. The DNA of the CDR3 is TGTGCCAGCAGCCCCCGGACTAGCGGGAGAGCGCAAGAGACCCAGTACTTC. This translates into CASSPRTSGRAQETQYF.

This rearrangement joins TRBV28 to TRBJ2-5; 8 bases line up with TRBD1. The CDR3 sequence is 13 residues long. V lost 2 bases, J lost 9 bases, and 5 bases stayed unmatched. Per the germline V gene, CDR1 is MDHEN and CDR2 is SYDVKM. CDR3 sequence reads: CASSLRDRMAQYF. The CDR3, as DNA: TGTGCCAGCAGTTTACGGGACAGGATGGCCCAGTACTTC.

V gene TRBV7-2 combines with J gene TRBJ1-1; D unclear. From germline, CDR1 is SGHTA and CDR2 FQGNSA. Trimming cost V 7 bases and J 8 bases, with 11 bases left between them. CDR3 length: 11 residues. CDR3 sequence (DNA): TGTGCCAGCACTCTTACAGAAGAAGCTTTCTTT. It yields the protein CASTLTEEAFF.

There are many counts of this clonotype. V gene TRBV6-1 combines with J gene TRBJ2-5, with D possibly being TRBD2 (5 bases). V lost 4 bases and J 5 bases, leaving 20 bases between the germline ends. The germline V gene encodes CDR1 MNHNS and CDR2 SASEGT. The CDR3 is 16 amino acids. The CDR3: CASSGLPREGRETQYF. The CDR3, as DNA: TGTGCCAGCAGTGGGTTGCCCCGAGAGGGCCGGGAGACCCAGTACTTC.

The rearrangement joins TRBV12-3 or TRBV12-4 to TRBJ2-5, with 11 bases aligning to TRBD2. V lost 6 bases, J lost 5 bases, and 8 bases stayed unmatched. This CDR3 region has 15 residues. The CDR3 DNA is TGTGCCAGCAGCACGGGACTAGCGGATGTCGAGACCCAGTACTTC. As protein: CASSTGLADVETQYF.

As to this clonotype: No conserved phenylalanine or tryptophan ends this CDR3, so it is likely a read error. The chain recombines TRBV12-5 with TRBJ2-3, with D unresolved. Per germline, CDR1 LGHNT and CDR2 FRNRAP. V was clipped by 6 bases and J by 2 bases, with 12 bases between them. The CDR3 consists of 14 residues. The CDR3: CASGTARHTDTQYL. The CDR3, as DNA: TGTGCTAGTGGGACTGCACGCCACACAGATACGCAGTATCTT.

This clonotype was seen repeatedly, ten times or more. This sequence joins TRBV18 and TRBJ2-5; maybe TRBD1 (6 bases). Trimming left V 0 bases short and J 4 bases short, with 9 bases between. Germline V lookup: CDR1 KGHSH, CDR2 LQKENI. This CDR3 has 14 amino acids. The CDR3 region has the DNA TGTGCCAGCTCACCACCACCCAGGGGAGAGACCCAGTACTTC. The encoded protein is CASSPPPRGETQYF. The whole variable domain, remainder taken from reference TRBV18 and TRBJ2-5, is NAGVMQNPRHLVRRRGQEARLRCSPMKGHSHVYWYRQLPEEGLKFMVYLQKENIIDESGMPKERFSAEFPKEGPSILRIQQVVRGDSAAYFCASSPPPRGETQYFGPGTRLLVL.

This rearrangement joins TRBV28 to TRBJ1-5, with TRBD1 identical over 7 bases. Looked up from germline, CDR1 is MDHEN and CDR2 is SYDVKM. The CDR3 is 16 residues long. V shed 5 bases, J shed 5 bases, and the junction held 12 bases outside the gene matches. This CDR3 reads CASSPEQGNWYQPQHF. CDR3 bases: TGTGCCAGCAGTCCAGAACAGGGGAATTGGTATCAGCCCCAGCATTTT.

This clonotype was recorded at least ten times. The chain is built from TRBV6-2 or TRBV6-3 and TRBJ2-6; no clear D. The CDR3 sequence is 19 residues long. Per the germline V gene, CDR1 is MNHEY and CDR2 is SVGEGT. V was pared by 0 bases and J by 2 bases, with 17 bases between. In nucleotides, the CDR3 is TGTGCCAGCAGTTACTCGAATCTCGACAAGACCCCTGGGGCCAACGTCCTGACTTTC. This gives the protein CASSYSNLDKTPGANVLTF.

V is TRBV6-1 and J is TRBJ1-2; D call uncertain. Germline V lookup: CDR1 MNHNS, CDR2 SASEGT. V lost 4 bases, J lost 4 bases, and 10 bases lay in between. This CDR3 spans 13 amino acids. The CDR3: CASSGLTSYGYTF. The CDR3 DNA reads TGTGCCAGCAGTGGCCTGACAAGCTATGGCTACACCTTC.

This clonotype was recorded many times. A read error may produce the germline difference seen at one junction end. V gene TRBV11-2 combines with J gene TRBJ2-2; D is uncertain. The germline V gene encodes CDR1 SGHAT and CDR2 FQNNGV. This CDR3 contains 14 residues. CDR3 DNA sequence: TGTGCCAGCAGTTTAGGGCAGAACACCGGGGAGCTGTTTTTT. Translation: CASSLGQNTGELFF.

The CDR3 protein is CSAWTKDYEQYF. CDR3 coding DNA: TGCAGCGCGTGGACCAAAGACTACGAGCAGTACTTC. V is TRBV29-1 and J is TRBJ2-7; D gene uncertain. Germline V CDR1 and CDR2: SQVTM, ANQGSEA. V was trimmed by 7 bases and J by 3 bases, leaving 13 bases between them. The CDR3 contains 12 residues.

This clonotype showed up many times. CDR3 residues: CASRAGISYEQYF. In nucleotides, the CDR3 is TGTGCCAGCAGGGCAGGGATTTCCTACGAGCAGTACTTC. The chain uses TRBV6-1 and TRBJ2-7, with D possibly TRBD1 on 5 matching bases. Trimming left V 6 bases short and J 1 base short, with 10 bases between. Germline CDR1 MNHNS, CDR2 SASEGT. This CDR3 region has 13 residues.

This clonotype was seen many times. The chain is built from TRBV7-2 and TRBJ2-5; TRBD1 matches at 10 bases. Per germline, CDR1 SGHTA and CDR2 FQGNSA. The CDR3 contains 15 residues. V lost 4 bases and J lost 2; bases outside the gene matches: 4. The CDR3 reads CASSWDRGPQETQYF. CDR3 DNA sequence: TGTGCCAGCAGCTGGGACAGGGGCCCGCAAGAGACCCAGTACTTC.

This clonotype was detected ten times or more. CDR3 sequence: CASSYGREGYTF. CDR3 sequence (DNA): TGTGCCAGCAGCTACGGAAGGGAGGGCTACACCTTC. V usage is TRBV9 and J usage is TRBJ1-2; D call uncertain. Trimming left V 4 bases short and J 8 bases short, with 12 bases between. This CDR3 contains 12 residues. The germline gives CDR1 SGDLS, CDR2 YYNGEE. Together with reference TRBV9 and TRBJ1-2, the CDR3 gives the full variable domain: DSGVTQTPKHLITATGQRVTLRCSPRSGDLSVYWYQQSLDQGLQFLIQYYNGEERAKGNILERFSAQQFPDLHSELNLSSLELGDSALYFCASSYGREGYTFGSGTRLTVV.

This clonotype has at least ten counts. V gene TRBV6-1 combines with J gene TRBJ1-1; tentatively, D is TRBD1 (6 bases). The germline V gene encodes CDR1 MNHNS and CDR2 SASEGT. This CDR3 contains 15 residues. The V end lost 5 bases, the J end lost 4 bases, and 17 bases lay between the germline ends. CDR3 sequence: CASSKTQGKGTEAFF. The CDR3 coding sequence is TGTGCCAGCAGTAAGACACAGGGAAAGGGCACTGAAGCTTTCTTT.

This clonotype occurred a few times. One junction end does not reproduce the germline sequence, and a read error may be involved. The CDR3 is CASSETIQGTQYF. In DNA, the CDR3 is TGTGCCAGCTCCGAGACAATCCAAGGGACCCAGTACTTC. The chain is built from TRBV18 and TRBJ2-5; D ambiguous. The CDR3 sequence is 13 residues long. CDR1 and CDR2 from the germline V gene are KGHSH and LQKENI.

The sample holds many counts of this clonotype. The gene calls are TRBV7-8 and TRBJ2-7; possible D gene TRBD1, 6 bases. Germline CDR1 and CDR2: SGHVS and FQNEAQ. V lost 6 bases and J lost 1, with 13 bases in between. The CDR3 sequence is 14 residues long. The CDR3 loop is CASRVNRVSYEQYF. CDR3 coding DNA: TGTGCCAGCAGGGTTAACAGGGTTTCCTACGAGCAGTACTTC. The variable domain in full, completed from reference TRBV7-8 and TRBJ2-7, reads GAGVSQSPRYKVAKRGQDVALRCDPISGHVSLFWYQQALGQGPEFLTYFQNEAQLDKSGLPSDRFFAERPEGSVSTLKIQRTQQEDSAVYLCASRVNRVSYEQYFGPGTRLTVT.

As to this clonotype: A read error may be the cause here, since a much bigger clone is one base away. The chain combines TRBV14 with TRBJ1-1; maybe TRBD1 (5 bases). The V gene's germline CDR1 is SGHDN and CDR2 FVKESK. CDR3 size: 14 residues. The CDR3 spells CAGSLLTGNTEAFF. The CDR3 DNA is TGTGCCGGCAGCCTCTTAACAGGGAACACTGAAGCTTTCTTT. Combining the CDR3 with reference TRBV14 and TRBJ1-1 gives the whole variable domain EAGVTQFPSHSVIEKGQTVTLRCDPISGHDNLYWYRRVMGKEIKFLLHFVKESKQDESGMPNNRFLAERTGGTYSTLKVQPAELEDSGVYFCAGSLLTGNTEAFFGQGTRLTVV.

CDR3 amino acids: CASSQEASRETQYF. CDR3 DNA sequence: TGTGCCAGCAGCCAAGAGGCTAGCCGGGAGACCCAGTACTTC. The chain combines TRBV3-1 with TRBJ2-5; possible D gene TRBD2, 5 bases. Germline CDR1 LGHDT, CDR2 YNNKEL (reference sequence). This CDR3 is 14 amino acids long. V lost 0 bases and J 5 bases, leaving 10 bases between the germline ends.

This clonotype was seen many times. The chain employs TRBV6-1 and TRBJ2-2; maybe TRBD2 (6 bases). Trimming cost V 8 bases and J 0 bases, with 13 bases left between them. The CDR3 sequence is 15 residues long. Germline-derived CDR1 and CDR2 are MNHNS and SASEGT. The CDR3 DNA reads as TGTGCCAGCTCCCCAAGCGGGTCGAACACCGGGGAGCTGTTTTTT. This gives the protein CASSPSGSNTGELFF.